The 21 T cell receptor beta chains below come from one sample, sequenced in a study of blood T cell repertoires in COVID-19. The assay was immunoSEQ multiplex PCR, and TCRdb's table has in-frame clones only and misses some. The sample carries tens of thousands of clones, roughly 85% recorded once. Material: peripheral blood. Receptors originate from a human donor in a cohort sampled during active COVID-19. The donor label of this sample is uncertain.

The chain recombines TRBV7-2 with TRBJ2-2, with 10 bases matching TRBD1. J gave up 7 bases and V 1 base, and 6 bases lay outside the gene matches. Germline CDR1 is SGHTA and CDR2 is FQGNSA. This CDR3 contains 16 residues. The CDR3 sequence is CASSLGDRGRVGELFF. CDR3 bases: TGTGCCAGCAGCTTAGGAGACAGGGGGCGAGTCGGGGAGCTGTTTTTT.

The V gene is TRBV29-1, the J gene TRBJ2-3; the D gene is possibly TRBD1 (6 bases). The CDR3 has 14 residues. Trimming removed 3 bases from V and 1 base from J, with 11 bases in between. The V gene's germline CDR1 is SQVTM and CDR2 ANQGSEA. As DNA, the CDR3 is TGCAGCGTTGAGGAGGACAGACGCACAGATACGCAGTATTTT. Protein: CSVEEDRRTDTQYF.

The genes are TRBV30 and TRBJ2-3, with a tentative D call TRBD2 (7 bases). The V gene's germline CDR1 is GTSNPN and CDR2 SVGIG (reference sequence). The CDR3 is 14 amino acids. The V end lost 3 bases, the J end lost 0 bases, and 10 bases lay between the germline ends. The CDR3: CAWRGGPSTDTQYF. The CDR3 nucleotides read TGTGCCTGGAGGGGGGGGCCTAGCACAGATACGCAGTATTTT.

The chain carries TRBV19 and TRBJ1-1, with 8 bases lining up with TRBD1. Germline-derived CDR1 and CDR2 are LNHDA and SQIVND (reference sequence). V lost 5 bases, J lost 3 bases, and 8 bases stayed unmatched. CDR3 length: 15 amino acids. The CDR3 region has the DNA TGTGCCAGTAGTCCCTGGACAGGGTCAGACACTGAAGCTTTCTTT. This gives the protein CASSPWTGSDTEAFF.

The chain couples TRBV4-1 to TRBJ2-7, with 9 positions matching TRBD1. The CDR3 is 16 amino acids. CDR1 and CDR2 from the germline V gene are MGHRA and YSYEKL. The V and J ends lost 0 bases and 6 bases, in that order; junction bases with no gene match: 9. CDR3 protein: CASSQERGQGSGEQYF. Written as DNA, the CDR3 is TGCGCCAGCAGCCAAGAACGAGGACAGGGGTCGGGCGAGCAGTACTTC.

The chain joins TRBV27 to TRBJ2-1; 8 bases are a match to TRBD1. The V segment lost 5 bases and the J segment 8 bases; nucleotides outside the gene matches: 5. The length of the CDR3 is 13 residues. Germline V lookup: CDR1 MNHEY, CDR2 SMNVEV (reference sequence). The CDR3 DNA sequence: TGTGCCAGCAGTGGACAGGGTTTCGATGAGCAGTTCTTC. Protein sequence: CASSGQGFDEQFF.

The rearrangement joins TRBV11-1 to TRBJ2-3, with 7 bases matching TRBD1. The CDR3 is 15 residues long. The J segment lost 1 base and the V segment lost 7 bases, leaving 8 bases of the junction unmatched. The germline CDR1 and CDR2 sequences are SGHAT and FQDESV (reference sequence). CDR3 sequence reads: CASNTRQGGTDTQYF. The CDR3 nucleotides read TGTGCCAGCAACACTCGACAGGGAGGCACAGATACGCAGTATTTT.

The CDR3 region has the DNA TGTGCCACCTCCAGAGGGGACATCCTCGCCTATGGCTACACCTTC. Residues: CATSRGDILAYGYTF. This sequence joins TRBV6-5 and TRBJ1-2; a possible D gene is TRBD1 (6 bases). This CDR3 comprises 15 residues. CDR1 is MNHEY, CDR2 SVGAGI, per germline. Trimming pared 10 bases from V and 4 bases from J, leaving 22 bases between.

The CDR3 sequence is CASSPLAGRDTGELFF. DNA of the CDR3: TGTGCCAGCAGCCCTCTAGCGGGGCGAGACACCGGGGAGCTGTTTTTT. V and J are TRBV14 and TRBJ2-2, with 9 bases identical to TRBD2. Losses at the gene ends were 4 bases for V and 3 bases for J; bases not matched to a gene: 6. Germline V gives CDR1 SGHDN, CDR2 FVKESK. The CDR3 has 16 amino acids.

The chain links TRBV7-9 to TRBJ1-2, with unresolved D. CDR1 is SEHNR and CDR2 is FQNEAQ in the germline V gene (reference sequence). V was cut by 3 bases and J by 3 bases, with 8 bases left in between. The CDR3 loop spans 13 amino acids. The CDR3 DNA follows: TGTGCCAGCAGCTTTTCAACGGACTATGGCTACACCTTC. Amino acids: CASSFSTDYGYTF.

This chain joins TRBV5-1 and TRBJ2-3, with 8 bases that match TRBD1. The CDR3 is 13 residues long. V lost 9 bases to trimming and J lost 2 bases; unmatched junction nucleotides: 5. The germline gives CDR1 SGHRS, CDR2 YFSETQ. The CDR3 loop is CATSGGVTDTQYF. As DNA, the CDR3 is TGCGCCACTTCAGGGGGCGTCACAGATACGCAGTATTTT.

The chain is built from TRBV7-9 and TRBJ2-1; 7 bases line up with TRBD2. Looked up from germline, CDR1 is SEHNR and CDR2 is FQNEAQ (reference sequence). CDR3 length: 16 amino acids. Trimming cost V 4 bases and J 3 bases; bases outside gene matches: 9. CDR3 amino acids: CASSSLAGPVYNEQFF. CDR3 in DNA: TGTGCCAGCAGCTCGTTAGCGGGCCCCGTCTACAATGAGCAGTTCTTC.

This rearrangement joins TRBV29-1 to TRBJ2-1, with 12 bases aligning to TRBD1. The germline V gene has CDR1 SQVTM and CDR2 ANQGSEA. V shed 7 bases and J 9 bases; nucleotides not matched to a gene: 10. There are 14 residues in the CDR3. CDR3 sequence (DNA): TGCAGCGCCACTAGGGACAGGGGGCCCGGTGAGCAGTTCTTC. Amino acid sequence: CSATRDRGPGEQFF.

The V and J genes are TRBV10-2 and TRBJ2-7, with TRBD1 identical over 7 bases. The V gene end was trimmed by 8 bases and the J gene end by 7 bases; junction bases not matched to a gene: 8. CDR3 length: 12 residues. Per the germline V gene, CDR1 is WSHSY and CDR2 is SAAADI. The DNA for the CDR3 is TGCGCCAGCCACGGACAGGCGAGGGAGCAGTACTTC. Translating it yields CASHGQAREQYF.

The chain joins TRBV6-2 or TRBV6-3 to TRBJ1-1, with TRBD1 matching over 8 bases. Germline CDR1 and CDR2: MNHEY and SVGEGT. This CDR3 spans 15 amino acids. With V trimmed by 3 bases and J by 1 base, 4 bases remained unmatched. The CDR3 protein is CASSYRGQANTEAFF. CDR3 coding DNA: TGTGCCAGCAGTTATAGGGGACAGGCGAACACTGAAGCTTTCTTT.

This sequence joins TRBV29-1 and TRBJ2-7; possibly TRBD2 for D (5 bases). Germline V gives CDR1 SQVTM, CDR2 ANQGSEA. V was pared by 2 bases and J by 7 bases, with 15 bases between. CDR3 length: 13 residues. The CDR3: CSVESVLRGEQYF. The CDR3 region has the DNA TGCAGCGTTGAATCGGTCCTACGGGGTGAGCAGTACTTC.

The V call is TRBV10-3, the J call TRBJ1-5; possible D gene TRBD1, 5 bases. The CDR3 covers 14 residues. Germline values: CDR1 ENHRY, CDR2 SYGVKD. V was trimmed by 10 bases and J by 4 bases, leaving 17 bases between them. The CDR3 DNA reads TGTGCCACCCGAGCCGGGGGTGGGAATCAGCCCCAGCATTTT. Amino acid sequence: CATRAGGGNQPQHF.

This chain links TRBV3-1 (or the pseudogene TRBV3-2) with TRBJ2-6, with 8 bases lining up with TRBD1. This CDR3 has 13 residues. V trimming: 0 bases; J trimming: 18 bases; junction bases outside the gene matches: 7. The germline V gene encodes CDR1 LGHDT and CDR2 YNNKEL (reference sequence). CDR3: CASSQDLQGGRTF. DNA of the CDR3: TGTGCCAGCAGCCAAGATTTACAGGGGGGTAGGACTTTC.

The chain uses TRBV5-1 and TRBJ2-3; the match to TRBD1 covers 8 bases. J gave up 6 bases and V 1 base, and 7 bases lay outside the gene matches. This CDR3 is built from 15 residues. Germline CDR1 is SGHRS and CDR2 is YFSETQ. The CDR3 sequence is CASSLSDRVRDTQYF. CDR3 DNA: TGCGCCAGCAGCTTGTCGGACAGGGTCAGGGATACGCAGTATTTT.

The CDR3 is CSASWGGRSPLHF. CDR3 nucleotides: TGCAGTGCTAGTTGGGGGGGCAGATCACCCCTCCACTTT. The V call is TRBV20-1, the J call TRBJ1-6; tentatively, D is TRBD1 (6 bases). The germline gives CDR1 DFQATT, CDR2 SNEGSKA (reference sequence). V lost 3 bases and J 10 bases, leaving 13 bases between the germline ends. This CDR3 spans 13 amino acids.

J is TRBJ1-5 and V is TRBV7-2; TRBD1 agrees at 7 bases. The CDR3 has 15 residues. With 5 bases clipped from V and 2 bases from J, the junction kept 6 bases outside the gene matches. The germline V gene encodes CDR1 SGHTA and CDR2 FQGNSA. The CDR3 nucleotides read TGTGCCAGCAGCACGACAGGGATGGGCAATCAGCCCCAGCATTTT. This gives the protein CASSTTGMGNQPQHF.